The subject of this entry is one TCR beta chain. Its antigen is as yet unknown. This sample was included in a study of shared clonotypes between healthy human individuals. Nashville, Tennessee was home to all donors, each a Caucasian adult. Germline V gene sequence: CDR1 MNHNS, CDR2 SASEGT. The V and J ends lost 5 bases and 0 bases respectively, with 13 bases between them. The CDR3 extends over 15 amino acids. Overall study results and limits: Larger richness was generally estimated for naive than memory subsets.

Sorted-subset replicate PCR reactions contained roughly 200 ng DNA, corresponding to some 28,000 T cell genomes. Clones were sequenced by immunoSEQ multiplex PCR, and TCRdb holds only the in-frame ones, with some missing. The sample has around 2.3 million clones; 90% to 97% are singletons. V is TRBV6-1 and J is TRBJ1-1; possibly TRBD1 for D (6 bases). This receptor was taken from a man between 18 and 29 years old in good health. Sequenced: naive CD4+ T cells sorted from blood. Specified subset: CD45RA+ positively selected. The CDR3 nucleotides read TGTGCCAGCAGTACAGGGATGACTATGAACACTGAAGCTTTCTTT. Translating it yields CASSTGMTMNTEAFF.